Below, 18 T cell receptor beta chains from the same sample are listed, as sequenced in a study of blood T cells in healthy people across ages. It was with a sample-barcoded 5' primer and a J-beta primer mix that a second PCR of roughly 6 to 11 cycles was run. One entry per CDR3 protein, called by TCRdb with MiXCR from the 5' RACE reads. Of roughly 860,000 distinct CDR3 sequences listed, under 80% are singletons. Sequencing was done on a sample of blood. The source of these receptors is a man aged 25 to 40 in good health.

The chain carries TRBV29-1 and TRBJ1-2; the D gene is possibly TRBD1 (6 bases). The CDR3 has 13 residues. V gave up 7 bases and J gave up 4 bases, with 16 bases separating them. Germline V gene lookup returns CDR1 SQVTM and CDR2 ANQGSEA. The CDR3 here is CSAGQGTSYGYTF. The CDR3 coding sequence is TGCAGCGCCGGGCAGGGGACATCCTATGGCTACACCTTC.

The rearrangement joins TRBV27 to TRBJ1-2; no clear D gene. The CDR3 totals 13 residues. Germline assignment: CDR1 MNHEY and CDR2 SMNVEV (reference sequence). The V end was cut by 5 bases, the J end by 10 bases, with 17 bases between. The CDR3 nucleotides read TGTGCCAGCAGTGGCCGGGTGCTTGGGGACTACACCTTC. Amino acid sequence: CASSGRVLGDYTF.

This rearrangement joins TRBV20-1 to TRBJ1-2; the D gene is possibly TRBD1 (5 bases). This CDR3 spans 14 amino acids. CDR1 DFQATT and CDR2 SNEGSKA come from the germline V gene (reference sequence). V was clipped by 3 bases and J by 2 bases, with 13 bases between them. CDR3 loop: CSASSLGENYGYTF. The CDR3 region has the DNA TGCAGTGCTAGCTCCTTAGGGGAGAACTATGGCTACACCTTC.

The chain carries TRBV28 and TRBJ1-5; a possible D gene is TRBD1 (5 bases). V was shortened by 8 bases and J by 3 bases, with 17 bases between the two germline ends. The CDR3 is 15 residues long. Per germline, CDR1 MDHEN and CDR2 SYDVKM. The CDR3 DNA sequence: TGTGCCAGCCGCCGCGAGCAGGGCGACAATCAGCCCCAGCATTTT. This encodes CASRREQGDNQPQHF.

The table lists this clonotype with a few counts. CDR3 in amino acids: CATSRDRATGGAFF. The CDR3 nucleotides are TGTGCCACCAGCAGAGATCGGGCGACGGGAGGAGCTTTCTTT. V and J are TRBV15 and TRBJ1-1; D is ambiguous. The CDR3 totals 14 residues. The germline CDR1 and CDR2 sequences are LNHNV and YYDKDF (reference sequence). The V end lost 0 bases, the J end lost 10 bases, and 15 bases lay between the germline ends.

The chain employs TRBV27 and TRBJ1-6, with 10 bases fitting TRBD1. Germline values: CDR1 MNHEY, CDR2 SMNVEV (reference sequence). This CDR3 has 15 residues. Germline trimming cut 6 bases from V and 10 bases from J; bases unmatched to any gene: 9. The CDR3 coding sequence is TGTGCCAGCAGCCTAGACAGGGGGCAAGGCTCACCCCTCCACTTT. Translating gives CASSLDRGQGSPLHF.

The CDR3 bases are TGTGCCAGCAGAGTCGTGGGACAGCGCGATACGCAGTATTTT. This sequence encodes CASRVVGQRDTQYF. This sequence joins TRBV6-5 and TRBJ2-3, with TRBD1 matching 7 bases. CDR3 length: 14 residues. Unmatched junction bases numbered 9, after V lost 6 bases and J lost 6 bases. The germline V gene encodes CDR1 MNHEY and CDR2 SVGAGI.

This clonotype was detected only once. The chain is built from TRBV2 and TRBJ1-5, with a weak D call TRBD1 (6 bases). Per the germline V gene, CDR1 is SNHLY and CDR2 is FYNNEI. CDR3 length: 13 residues. V was cut by 7 bases and J by 5 bases, with 12 bases left in between. In DNA, the CDR3 is TGTGCCAGCACCAGGGGTGGGGATCAGCCCCAGCATTTT. Translation gives CASTRGGDQPQHF.

This chain uses TRBV7-3 with TRBJ1-2, with 9 bases that match TRBD1. With V trimmed by 2 bases and J by 8 bases, 9 bases remained unmatched. The germline V gene has CDR1 SGHTA and CDR2 FQGTGA. The CDR3 extends over 15 amino acids. Written as DNA, the CDR3 is TGTGCCAGCAGCTTATATGCCGGGACAGGGAGCGGCTACACCTTC. Translation gives CASSLYAGTGSGYTF.

The chain carries TRBV9 and TRBJ2-1; weak D call: TRBD2 (6 bases). CDR3 length: 16 residues. Trimming cost V 0 bases and J 4 bases, with 14 bases left between them. The germline V gene encodes CDR1 SGDLS and CDR2 YYNGEE. This CDR3 is CASSVATSGYYNEQFF. CDR3 coding DNA: TGTGCCAGCAGCGTAGCTACAAGCGGGTATTACAATGAGCAGTTCTTC. The full variable domain, rest sourced from reference TRBV9 and TRBJ2-1, is DSGVTQTPKHLITATGQRVTLRCSPRSGDLSVYWYQQSLDQGLQFLIQYYNGEERAKGNILERFSAQQFPDLHSELNLSSLELGDSALYFCASSVATSGYYNEQFFGPGTRLTVL.

The CDR3 loop reads CSVATGRGYEQYF. CDR3 coding DNA: TGCAGCGTGGCGACAGGGAGGGGATACGAGCAGTACTTC. J is TRBJ2-7 and V is TRBV29-1; D possibly uses TRBD1 or TRBD2 (7 bases each). Trimming left V 6 bases short and J 4 bases short, with 16 bases between. The CDR3 has 13 amino acids. Germline lookup yields CDR1 SQVTM and CDR2 ANQGSEA.

This clonotype was found a few times. The chain uses TRBV29-1 and TRBJ2-3; 16 bases align to TRBD2. This CDR3 region has 15 residues. Unmatched junction bases numbered 4, after V lost 6 bases and J lost 4 bases. Germline V CDR1 and CDR2: SQVTM, ANQGSEA. The CDR3 region has the DNA TGCAGCGTGGGACTAGCGGGGGGGATACCAGATACGCAGTATTTT. Its protein is CSVGLAGGIPDTQYF.

This clonotype has a handful of counts. The chain carries TRBV2 and TRBJ2-6, with 9 bases that match TRBD1. Losses at the gene ends were 9 bases for V and 0 bases for J; bases not matched to a gene: 3. The V gene's germline CDR1 is SNHLY and CDR2 FYNNEI. CDR3 length: 15 amino acids. CDR3: CARQGAPSGANVLTF. The CDR3 coding sequence is TGTGCCAGACAGGGGGCCCCCTCTGGGGCCAACGTCCTGACTTTC.

The genes are TRBV5-6 and TRBJ2-7, with a weak D call TRBD2 (5 bases). Trimming shortened V by 4 bases and J by 3 bases, and 11 bases separated the two germline ends. The CDR3 covers 13 residues. Germline CDR1 is SGHDT and CDR2 is YYEEEE. CDR3 DNA: TGTGCCAGCAGCCCGGCCGGGATCTACGAGCAGTACTTC. Translating it yields CASSPAGIYEQYF.

This clonotype appeared a few times. V and J are TRBV6-1 and TRBJ2-3; D is unresolved. The V and J ends lost 5 bases and 4 bases respectively, with 7 bases between them. From germline, CDR1 is MNHNS and CDR2 SASEGT. The CDR3 has 12 residues. The CDR3 loop reads CASSKDADTQYF. Here the CDR3 DNA reads TGTGCCAGCAGTAAAGACGCAGATACGCAGTATTTT.

The rearrangement joins TRBV20-1 to TRBJ2-7; no clear D gene. The CDR3 runs to 12 residues. Trimming removed 3 bases from V and 0 bases from J, with 6 bases in between. CDR1 is DFQATT and CDR2 is SNEGSKA in the germline V gene (reference sequence). The CDR3 is CSASGVSYEQYF. The CDR3 nucleotides read TGCAGTGCTAGTGGCGTCTCCTACGAGCAGTACTTC.

The V and J genes are TRBV9 and TRBJ1-2, with unresolved D. CDR1 is SGDLS, CDR2 YYNGEE, per germline. The CDR3 length is 11 residues. The V end lost 0 bases, the J end lost 13 bases, and 10 bases lay between the germline ends. The chain's CDR3 is CASSVGVRRTF. The DNA of the CDR3 is TGTGCCAGCAGCGTAGGGGTCAGGCGCACCTTC.

V and J are TRBV7-9 and TRBJ1-5; 8 positions match TRBD1. The trim removed 3 bases at V and 0 bases at J, leaving 4 bases unmatched. This CDR3 is built from 16 residues. Germline CDR1 is SEHNR and CDR2 is FQNEAQ (reference sequence). In DNA form, the CDR3 reads TGTGCCAGCAGCTTGGATGACAGGGGTAGCAATCAGCCCCAGCATTTT. The encoded protein is CASSLDDRGSNQPQHF.